This TCR beta chain was documented in a study of response to subunit inactivated influenza vaccine. This clonotype was recorded many times. Its antigen is as yet unknown. Trimming stripped 5 bases from V and 11 bases from J, with 10 bases between. The CDR3 covers 12 residues. Germline V gene lookup returns CDR1 SEHNR and CDR2 FQNEAQ (reference sequence). The study's findings and limits: It was the authors' suggestion that each seasonal influenza vaccination recruits few new T cells.

TCRdb passed the RT-PCR reads through MiXCR, listing each CDR3 protein once. The top ten hold 6% to 9.5% of the sample, which has roughly 630,000 distinct CDR3 sequences, approximately 15% seen once. The rearrangement joins TRBV7-9 to TRBJ1-6; D is unresolved. This clonotype was sampled from a man aged 50 or older who received an inactivated influenza vaccine. This sample comprised PBMCs from blood, obtained approximately 15 days before vaccination. In nucleotides, the CDR3 is TGTGCCAGCAGCCGTAGTCAACCACCCCTCCACTTT. Translated: CASSRSQPPLHF. The full variable domain, its missing parts supplied by reference TRBV7-9 and TRBJ1-6, is DTGVSQNPRHKITKRGQNVTFRCDPISEHNRLYWYRQTLGQGPEFLTYFQNEAQLEKSRLLSDRFSAERPKGSFSTLEIQRTEQGDSAMYLCASSRSQPPLHFGNGTRLTVT.